What follows is one T cell receptor (beta chain) and its context. This record belongs to a study of blood T cell repertoires in COVID-19. Overall study: COVID-19 samples, acute and convalescent, were from the United States, Italy and Spain. The analysed material was cDNA or gDNA that came from T cells, B-cell-depleted T cells, or PBMCs.

The authors' processing: Amplification with reference gene primers provided the estimates of nucleated cell counts. The method was immunoSEQ multiplex PCR; TCRdb's version includes in-frame clones alone and lacks a portion of them. V and J calls and clone size follow that table, whereas D and trimming were derived from the DNA. The sample gives 200,000 to 250,000 clones, approximately 88% of which show up once; about 6% is in the top ten. The specimen was peripheral blood. The sequence came from a man aged 55 to 70 who had recovered from COVID-19.

CDR3 amino acids: CASTLTGGNYEQYF. CDR3 in DNA: TGTGCCAGCACCCTTACGGGAGGGAACTACGAGCAGTACTTC. The V gene is TRBV28, the J gene TRBJ2-7, with TRBD2 identical over 8 bases. CDR3 length: 14 amino acids. J lost 3 bases, V lost 7 bases, and 8 bases had no gene match. Germline CDR1 and CDR2: MDHEN and SYDVKM.